This TCR beta chain was captured in a study of graft-versus-host responses after intestinal transplantation (dated by TCRdb to the early 2020s). Background for the entire study: Recipients received multivisceral, liver-intestinal, or isolated intestinal transplants. Anti-thymocyte globulin induction was given to all recipients, followed by maintenance tacrolimus and steroids for roughly 3 years. Bulk TCR-beta CDR3 sequencing was used to track graft-versus-host and host-versus-graft alloreactive T cell clones in the graft, circulation and bone marrow after intestinal transplantation. Alloreactive clones were identified by sequencing pre-transplant mixed lymphocyte reaction products and comparing these products with unstimulated pre-transplant donor and recipient T cells. A cohort of 24 intestinal transplant recipients, including one retransplant, was enrolled, and a few patients lacking pretransplant specimens were excluded. Donor T cell macrochimerism was defined as a peak of at least 4% donor T cells among recipient peripheral blood mononuclear cells. Rather than going through the commercial service, samples from a few later patients were sequenced in-house on an Illumina MiSeq and processed with MiXCR. The full study reports these points: The relatively low number and heterogeneity of intestinal transplant patients limited the conclusions. Early after transplant, peak levels of circulating GvH clones were found to be associated with declines in HvG clones. High GvH to HvG T cell clonal ratios were observed in the allografts of patients with donor T cell macrochimerism. GvH clones were detected in recipient bone marrow, and some of these GvH clones were observed earlier in ileal mucosa or blood, consistent with an intestinal mucosal origin.

Libraries were prepared through the immunoSEQ multiplex PCR assay. In most patients, genomic DNA was isolated using the Qiagen DNeasy Blood and Tissue Kit and sent frozen to Adaptive Biotechnologies for TCR sequencing. Adaptive Biotechnologies carried out high-throughput TCR-beta CDR3 sequencing of genomic DNA for most patients. The paper's data handling went like this. TCR sequencing data were retrieved from Adaptive's ImmunoSEQ software for 18 patients, whereas three other patients were processed with MiXCR and VDJtools. To correct CD4 versus CD8 sorting errors, sequences present in both subsets at a frequency ratio below 5:1 were removed. CDR3 nucleotide sequences shared between donor and recipient were removed because the origin of such sequences could not be assigned. To count as alloreactive, a clone needed at least 2-fold expansion over unstimulated cells and a minimum CFSE-low frequency of 0.002% (template counts) or 0.001% (read counts). Clones detected in sequenced pre-transplant spleen, lymph node, or MLR CFSE-low populations of the donor or recipient were defined as mappable. Cumulative frequency of alloreactive clones was calculated as a percentage of all sequences weighted by copy number. The clones in this table, taken by TCRdb from immuneACCESS, are in-frame only. Not every clone is retained; where verified, under half of the shortfall comes from an unresolved V gene, and the cause of the rest is unknown. D and trimming come from the DNA, and the V and J calls and clone size come from that table. The sample includes some 130,000 clones, with 95% observed a single time. Of the sample, over 2.5% falls within the top ten clones.

The meaning of the sample's time point label: cells obtained before transplantation from donor or recipient. CD3+CD4+ and CD3+CD8+ populations were FACS-sorted from unstimulated pre-transplant donor and recipient cells taken from spleen or lymph nodes. The CDR3 goes from the cysteine to the phenylalanine over 15 residues. Only the CDR3 DNA stays, 45 bases, in frame from base 1. Compared with germline, V lacks 5 bases and J lacks 6 bases; bases without a gene match: 9. As encoded in the germline V gene (reference sequence), CDR1 is MNHEY while CDR2 is SMNVEV. A note on this clone: Its antigen specificity is not known. The record has no base qualities; no much larger clone is one base away.

The starting material was unstimulated CD8+ T cells sorted from spleen or lymph node cells, obtained before intestinal transplant. The source of this sequence is a human donor who received an intestinal transplant. The V gene is TRBV27 and the J gene is TRBJ1-5, and 8 junction bases match TRBD1. The CDR3 region: CASSGQGFGSQPQHF. In nucleotides, the sequence is TGTGCCAGCAGTGGACAGGGATTTGGTAGTCAGCCCCAGCATTTT.